This T cell receptor (beta chain) appears in the sequencing data of a study of blood T cell repertoires in COVID-19. Deletions cut 5 bases from V and 5 bases from J, with 15 bases between. This CDR3 contains 14 residues. From germline, CDR1 is SEHNR and CDR2 FQNEAQ (reference sequence). Patients in Seattle were enrolled during active infection, then followed longitudinally. The method was immunoSEQ multiplex PCR; TCRdb's version includes in-frame clones alone and lacks a portion of them. The sample records approximately 340,000 clones, roughly 87% being singletons. This sequence originates from a man aged 30-40 years with COVID-19, enrolled during active disease. Sequencing input: peripheral blood. V usage is TRBV7-9 and J usage is TRBJ2-5; D perhaps matches TRBD2 (6 bases). CDR3 region: CASSPPAGTETQYF. The CDR3 region has the DNA TGTGCCAGCAGCCCCCCCGCGGGGACGGAGACCCAGTACTTC.